This T cell receptor (beta chain) derives from a study of T cell clusters in autoimmune cytopenias. TRB amplification used around 270 ng of peripheral blood genomic DNA. Study-level results: No cluster-lack signature appeared between secondary cytopenia and chronic lymphocytic leukemia patients, apparently due to lymphoma masking. TRB repertoire shifts in secondary cytopenia and chronic lymphocytic leukemia mostly reflected lymphoma, not autoimmunity. Physiological T cell clusters of healthy donors were apparently absent in primary autoimmune cytopenia patients.

One tube held mixed TRB-A and TRB-B primer pools for touch-down PCR. From its re-call of the multiplex PCR reads, TCRdb lists each CDR3 protein once, without DNA. The repertoire shows under 9,500 distinct CDR3 sequences; the top ten hold approximately 5.1%. In the case of this clonotype: Its target is not known.

This CDR3 comprises 16 residues. Germline V gene data show CDR1 as MNHEY and CDR2 as SVGAGI. The sample consisted of peripheral blood. This TCR was sampled from a human donor with an autoimmune cytopenia or autoimmune hepatitis (not recorded which). The chain joins TRBV6-5 to TRBJ1-1. CDR3 sequence reads: CASSYSDLKGKDEAFF.